The rows below give T cell receptor beta chains drawn from one sample of a study of tumor-infiltrating lymphocytes in primary liver carcinoma. TCRdb reprocessed the multiplex PCR reads via MiXCR and lists one record per CDR3 protein. The table has 300,000 to 350,000 distinct CDR3 sequences, about 65% seen once; the top ten hold under 8%. Sequenced: peripheral blood. The receptors here all came from a man in his forties with primary liver carcinoma and hepatitis B virus infection. CDR3s include the opening cysteine and the closing phenylalanine or tryptophan. The order of the fields is D gene, CDR3 length, clone size, J gene, V gene, CDR3 DNA, CDR3 protein. The D gene is left open where the match is weak. The listing skips clone size in some rows; elsewhere it reads once, few, many or a size class.

D gene: NA; CDR3 length: 14; clone size: many; J gene: TRBJ1-2; V gene: TRBV10-3; CDR3 DNA: TGTGCCATCAGTGAGTCGGGACCCCCCGTTGGCTACACCTTC; CDR3 protein: CAISESGPPVGYTF
D gene: NA; CDR3 length: 11; clone size: few; J gene: TRBJ1-5; V gene: TRBV28; CDR3 DNA: TGTGCCAGCAGTTTGGGTCAGCCCCAGCATTTT; CDR3 protein: CASSLGQPQHF
D gene: TRBD2; CDR3 length: 15; clone size: NA; J gene: TRBJ2-3; V gene: TRBV11-2; CDR3 DNA: TGTGCCGGCAGCCCAGTTGGGGGGGGCACAGATACGCAGTATTTT; CDR3 protein: CAGSPVGGGTDTQYF
D gene: NA; CDR3 length: 14; clone size: many; J gene: TRBJ2-6; V gene: TRBV29-1; CDR3 DNA: TGCAGCGTTGAACAGGGGTCTGGGGCCAACGTCCTGACTTTC; CDR3 protein: CSVEQGSGANVLTF
D gene: NA; CDR3 length: 13; clone size: NA; J gene: TRBJ2-7; V gene: TRBV5-1; CDR3 DNA: TGCGCCAGCAGCAGAGCGGAAACTCTCGAGCAGTACTTC; CDR3 protein: CASSRAETLEQYF
D gene: TRBD1; CDR3 length: 14; clone size: NA; J gene: TRBJ2-1; V gene: TRBV11-1; CDR3 DNA: TGTGTCACTATGGTCGACAGGGTCTACAAAGAGCAGTTCTTC; CDR3 protein: CVTMVDRVYKEQFF
D gene: TRBD1; CDR3 length: 14; clone size: NA; J gene: TRBJ2-4; V gene: TRBV12-3/TRBV12-4; CDR3 DNA: TGTGCCAGCAGCCCGGACAGGAACAAAAACATTCAGTACTTC; CDR3 protein: CASSPDRNKNIQYF
D gene: NA; CDR3 length: 14; clone size: NA; J gene: TRBJ1-2; V gene: TRBV12-3/TRBV12-4; CDR3 DNA: TGTGCCAGCAGTTCCGGGACTTTGGCGGAGGGCTACACCTTC; CDR3 protein: CASSSGTLAEGYTF
D gene: TRBD1; CDR3 length: 16; clone size: NA; J gene: TRBJ1-4; V gene: TRBV30; CDR3 DNA: TGTGCCTGGAATGATAACACCGGGACAGGCCTCGGTAAACTGTTTTTT; CDR3 protein: CAWNDNTGTGLGKLFF
D gene: NA; CDR3 length: 14; clone size: many; J gene: TRBJ2-5; V gene: TRBV4-1; CDR3 DNA: TGCGCCAGCAGCCAAGATATGTTTCGGGAGACCCAGTACTTC; CDR3 protein: CASSQDMFRETQYF
D gene: NA; CDR3 length: 12; clone size: many; J gene: TRBJ2-5; V gene: TRBV10-3; CDR3 DNA: TGTGCCATCAGTGACTTACAAGAGACCCAGTACTTC; CDR3 protein: CAISDLQETQYF
D gene: NA; CDR3 length: 14; clone size: NA; J gene: TRBJ2-1; V gene: TRBV6-5; CDR3 DNA: TGTGCCAATAGTTATGATTCATCCTACAATGAGCAGTTCTTC; CDR3 protein: CANSYDSSYNEQFF
D gene: NA; CDR3 length: 12; clone size: few; J gene: TRBJ1-1; V gene: TRBV28; CDR3 DNA: TGTGCCAGCAGCACACAGCACACTGAAGCTTTCTTT; CDR3 protein: CASSTQHTEAFF
D gene: TRBD2; CDR3 length: 17; clone size: NA; J gene: TRBJ2-3; V gene: TRBV7-2; CDR3 DNA: TGTGCCAGCAGCTTAGAGGGACTAGCGGGGGGAGATGATACGCAGTATTTT; CDR3 protein: CASSLEGLAGGDDTQYF
D gene: NA; CDR3 length: 14; clone size: NA; J gene: TRBJ1-1; V gene: TRBV9; CDR3 DNA: TGTGCCAGCAGCCCCGCCATCTTTAACACTGAAGCTTTCTTT; CDR3 protein: CASSPAIFNTEAFF
D gene: NA; CDR3 length: 14; clone size: NA; J gene: TRBJ2-7; V gene: TRBV13; CDR3 DNA: TGTGCCAGCTGCTCTCAGTGGAGCTCCTACGAGCAGTACTTC; CDR3 protein: CASCSQWSSYEQYF
D gene: NA; CDR3 length: 14; clone size: many; J gene: TRBJ2-4; V gene: TRBV11-1; CDR3 DNA: TGTGCCAGCTCAGGGAATTTAGCCAAAAACATTCAGTACTTC; CDR3 protein: CASSGNLAKNIQYF
D gene: TRBD2; CDR3 length: 13; clone size: once; J gene: TRBJ2-1; V gene: TRBV11-2; CDR3 DNA: TGTGCCAGGAGCTTAGCGGGAGACAATGAGCAGTTCTTC; CDR3 protein: CARSLAGDNEQFF
D gene: NA; CDR3 length: 14; clone size: NA; J gene: TRBJ1-1; V gene: TRBV6-5; CDR3 DNA: TGTGCCAACAGTACTCCAAGGTTTAACACTGAGGCTTTCTTT; CDR3 protein: CANSTPRFNTEAFF
D gene: TRBD1; CDR3 length: 15; clone size: many; J gene: TRBJ2-2; V gene: TRBV6-2/TRBV6-3; CDR3 DNA: TGTGCCAGCAGAGGGACAGGGGGCTACGGCGGGGAGCTGTTTTTT; CDR3 protein: CASRGTGGYGGELFF
D gene: NA; CDR3 length: 15; clone size: NA; J gene: TRBJ2-1; V gene: TRBV11-2; CDR3 DNA: TGTGCCAGCAGCTTAGTGTGGCAGCCGGGCAATGAGCAGCTCTTC; CDR3 protein: CASSLVWQPGNEQLF
D gene: TRBD2; CDR3 length: 15; clone size: many; J gene: TRBJ2-7; V gene: TRBV11-2; CDR3 DNA: TGTGCCAGCAGCTTTGAGACTAGCGGGACCTACGGGCAGTACTTC; CDR3 protein: CASSFETSGTYGQYF
D gene: NA; CDR3 length: 14; clone size: many; J gene: TRBJ2-7; V gene: TRBV7-9; CDR3 DNA: TGTGCCAGCAGCTTTAGTCTGGGTTCGAGCGAGCAGTACTTC; CDR3 protein: CASSFSLGSSEQYF
D gene: TRBD2; CDR3 length: 15; clone size: NA; J gene: TRBJ2-7; V gene: TRBV11-2; CDR3 DNA: TGTGCCAGCTTAGATGGGCTTAGCGGGAGGTACGAGCAGTACTTC; CDR3 protein: CASLDGLSGRYEQYF
D gene: NA; CDR3 length: 12; clone size: NA; J gene: TRBJ2-5; V gene: TRBV11-1; CDR3 DNA: TGTGCCAGCATCTTGGTCGAAGATACCCAGTACTTC; CDR3 protein: CASILVEDTQYF
D gene: TRBD1; CDR3 length: 16; clone size: NA; J gene: TRBJ2-5; V gene: TRBV28; CDR3 DNA: TGTGCCTGCAGTTCCTTCCATACAGGGGGCCCAGAGACCCAGTACTTC; CDR3 protein: CACSSFHTGGPETQYF
D gene: NA; CDR3 length: 16; clone size: many; J gene: TRBJ1-3; V gene: TRBV6-1; CDR3 DNA: TGTGCCAGCAGTGAAGGCAGACCAAGCTCTGGAAACACCATATATTTT; CDR3 protein: CASSEGRPSSGNTIYF
D gene: NA; CDR3 length: 18; clone size: NA; J gene: TRBJ2-7; V gene: TRBV11-1; CDR3 DNA: TGTGCCAGCAGTACCCTTTCCTGGGCAGGGCTTTTCTTCTACGAGCACTACTTC; CDR3 protein: CASSTLSWAGLFFYEHYF
D gene: NA; CDR3 length: 14; clone size: NA; J gene: TRBJ2-6; V gene: TRBV11-2; CDR3 DNA: TGTGCCAACAGCTTAAGCACTGGGGCCAACGTCCTGACTTTC; CDR3 protein: CANSLSTGANVLTF
D gene: TRBD1; CDR3 length: 13; clone size: NA; J gene: TRBJ1-1; V gene: TRBV29-1; CDR3 DNA: TGCAGCGCCAGACAGGGGAGTAGCACTGAAGCTCTCTTT; CDR3 protein: CSARQGSSTEALF